The rows below give T cell receptor beta chains drawn from one sample of a study of blood T cell repertoires in COVID-19. Using immunoSEQ multiplex PCR, the repertoire was profiled, and TCRdb retains in-frame clones only, with some absent. The sample includes tens of thousands of clones, about 87% of them seen just once. Sequencing was carried out using peripheral blood. Every receptor here comes from a human donor with acute or convalescent COVID-19. The donor label of this sample is uncertain. CDR3s include the opening cysteine and the closing phenylalanine or tryptophan. Fields, in order: J gene, clone size, V gene, D gene, CDR3 DNA, CDR3 protein. The D gene is left open where the match is weak. Clone size appears in some rows only: once, few, many, or a class for an expanded clone.

TRBJ2-7 | . | TRBV7-2 | . | TGTGCCAGCAGCTTACTCGACTTGGATTACGAGCAGTACTTC | CASSLLDLDYEQYF
TRBJ2-3 | . | TRBV7-3 | . | TGTGCCAGCTCAATCGGCGGGTCCGTCGTCTATGCGCAGTATTTT | CASSIGGSVVYAQYF
TRBJ2-5 | . | TRBV11-3 | . | TGTGCCAGCACCCCAGATCGAGAGACCCAGTACTTC | CASTPDRETQYF
TRBJ2-7 | . | TRBV13 | . | TGTGCCAGCAGCTTAAACCTATTTAACGAGCAGTACTTC | CASSLNLFNEQYF
TRBJ1-1 | . | TRBV10-3 | TRBD1 | TGTGCCATCAGTGGGGTCGACAGGGAGAGGGCTTTCTTT | CAISGVDRERAFF
TRBJ1-2 | once | TRBV30 | . | TGTGCCTGGAAAGGGGTTCCCTATGGCTACACCTTC | CAWKGVPYGYTF
TRBJ1-3 | . | TRBV7-3 | TRBD1 | TGTGCCAGCAGCCCCGGGACAGGTTTCGCCCGCCAGTATTTT | CASSPGTGFARQYF
TRBJ2-6 | . | TRBV9 | . | TGTGCCAGCAGCCCCCGGTTGAGCCGTCCTGGGGCCAACGTCCTGACTTTC | CASSPRLSRPGANVLTF
TRBJ2-1 | . | TRBV9 | TRBD2 | TGTGCCAGCAGCGCCGCCCTGGCGGGGGGGCCTTTTGAGCAGTTCTTC | CASSAALAGGPFEQFF
TRBJ2-3 | . | TRBV2 | . | TGTGCCAGCAGTGCGGAGAATACGCAGTATTTT | CASSAENTQYF
TRBJ2-2 | . | TRBV6-5 | TRBD2 | TGTGCCAGCAGTTCCTTCTATACGGGGGGCGGGGAGCTGTTTTTT | CASSSFYTGGGELFF
TRBJ2-5 | . | TRBV7-2 | . | TGTGCCAGCAGGTCACTAGACAGGGAGACCCAGTACTTC | CASRSLDRETQYF
TRBJ1-5 | . | TRBV28 | TRBD1 | TGTGCCAGCAGTATCCCGATCGGACAGGGCAGTCAGCCCCAGCATTTT | CASSIPIGQGSQPQHF
TRBJ2-3 | . | TRBV5-4 | TRBD1 | TGTGCCAGCAGCCTGGACAGGGGTGCAGATACGCAGTATTTT | CASSLDRGADTQYF
TRBJ1-5 | . | TRBV4-1 | . | TGCGCCAGCAGCCTCGAGGGGACATGGACTCAGCCCCAGCATTTT | CASSLEGTWTQPQHF
TRBJ2-1 | . | TRBV19 | TRBD1 | TGTGCCAGTAGTATCGACAGGGTGACCTCCAATGAGCAGTTCTTC | CASSIDRVTSNEQFF
TRBJ2-5 | once | TRBV28 | TRBD2 | TGTGCCAGCAGCCATCTTACCGGGACTAGAGAAGAGACCCAGTACTTC | CASSHLTGTREETQYF
TRBJ2-2 | . | TRBV24-1 | TRBD1 | TGTGCCGCCGCCGGATCGACAGGGGGCCCGAACACCGGGGAGCTGTTTTTT | CAAAGSTGGPNTGELFF
TRBJ1-6 | . | TRBV19 | TRBD1 | TGTGCCAGTAGTATGGGACAGACGAATTCACCCCTCCACTTT | CASSMGQTNSPLHF
TRBJ1-2 | . | TRBV7-8 | TRBD1 | TGTGCCAGCAGCTCATCGGCGCTGACAGGGTCCTATGGCTACACCTTC | CASSSSALTGSYGYTF
TRBJ2-1 | . | TRBV12-3/TRBV12-4 | TRBD1 | TGTGCCAGCAGCCTGGGACAGGGGAATGAGCAGTTCTTC | CASSLGQGNEQFF
TRBJ1-3 | . | TRBV18 | TRBD1 | TGTGCCAGCTCATCAACCGTTGGGACAGACGGAAACACCATATATTTT | CASSSTVGTDGNTIYF
TRBJ1-2 | . | TRBV6-4 | TRBD1 | TGTGCCAGCAGTGACTCGACAGGGGGCGCAGATGGCTACACCTTC | CASSDSTGGADGYTF
TRBJ1-2 | . | TRBV19 | . | TGTGCCAGTAGTATTCCAGGGGCGCACTATGGCTACACCTTC | CASSIPGAHYGYTF
TRBJ2-3 | few | TRBV5-1 | . | TGCGCCAGCAGCTTGTTGGGGGGGCTCACAGATACGCAGTATTTT | CASSLLGGLTDTQYF
TRBJ2-2 | . | TRBV12-3/TRBV12-4 | . | TGTGCCAGCAGTTTACTGAACACCGGGGAGCTGTTTTTT | CASSLLNTGELFF